A selection of T cell receptor beta chains follows, all from one sample in a study of response to subunit inactivated influenza vaccine. TCRdb reanalysed the RT-PCR reads using MiXCR and keeps one entry per CDR3 protein. The sample records around 570,000 distinct CDR3 sequences, over 9% being singletons. These data were also filed under a second study, of T cells expressing NK-cell markers.

The specimen comprised PBMCs from blood, sampled on the day of vaccination. These receptors all stem from a man aged 45-65 years who received an inactivated influenza vaccine. The CDR3 runs from the conserved cysteine through the conserved F or W. Clone size is not always given. Where it is, it says once, few, many or a class for expanded clones.

j_call clone_size v_call cdr3_aa
TRBJ2-2 many TRBV12-3/TRBV12-4 CASSLRGELFF
TRBJ2-1 - TRBV28 CASSRTGTGLNEQFF
TRBJ2-5 - TRBV6-1 CASRPGQRGTKETQYF
TRBJ2-5 - TRBV12-3/TRBV12-4 CASSQDRGRRETQYF
TRBJ2-2 few TRBV11-2 CASSSGVSLDTGELFF
TRBJ1-6 few TRBV7-9 CASSRTGPYNSPLHF
TRBJ2-7 many TRBV12-3/TRBV12-4 CASSYRGRHEQYF
TRBJ1-1 - TRBV7-8 CASSLARKNTEAFF
TRBJ2-7 - TRBV18 CASSPDLTSEQYF
TRBJ2-7 - TRBV6-1 CASSEVAGNYEQYF
TRBJ2-3 - TRBV23-1 CASSQPPGTSGKGTDTQYF
TRBJ2-7 - TRBV23-1 CASSYRGHSYEQYF
TRBJ1-2 - TRBV7-9 CASSSGQVYGYTF
TRBJ2-3 - TRBV24-1 CATSTQRFTDTQYF
TRBJ2-2 many TRBV20-1 CSAGATGELFF
TRBJ2-7 - TRBV10-3 CAIRDGSYEQYF
TRBJ2-4 - TRBV5-6 CASSLTSGGTKNIQYF
TRBJ2-5 - TRBV20-1 CSAPLAGVMETQYF
TRBJ2-7 few TRBV5-1 CASSQDSTAYEQYF
TRBJ2-7 many TRBV20-1 CSARISLYEQYF
TRBJ2-1 - TRBV5-1 CASSLGSGPGLAGFGSSYNEQFF
TRBJ2-1 - TRBV12-3/TRBV12-4 CASSRIQGDEQFF
TRBJ2-4 - TRBV15 CATSPVAVAKNIQYF
TRBJ2-3 - TRBV5-1 CASSLVVAGPTDTQYF
TRBJ2-7 many TRBV29-1 CSVGQSYEQYF
TRBJ1-5 - TRBV6-1 CASSPGVAGNQPQHF
TRBJ1-2 many TRBV5-6 CASSWDRDISGGYTF
TRBJ1-1 - TRBV7-9 CASSYGREKNTEAFF
TRBJ1-1 - TRBV6-1 CASTTYQRAGHTEAFF
TRBJ2-3 - TRBV7-6 CASSLESRVTDTQYF
TRBJ2-1 few TRBV20-1 CSAKRQASSYNEQFF